This is a list of T cell receptor beta chains from one sample in a study of T cell responses to AZD1222 COVID-19 vaccine. The protocol was immunoSEQ multiplex PCR, while the TCRdb copy is restricted to in-frame clones and leaves out a portion. The sample includes nearly 55,000 clones, 89% of them seen just once. The sample in question was peripheral blood, obtained 28 days after the second AZD1222 dose. Receptors were obtained from an adult who received the AZD1222 COVID-19 vaccine. Each CDR3 is given with its conserved first and last residue. The D gene is left open where the match is weak. Expanded clones are given a class, and other clones once, few, many or no size at all.

NA	TRBV4-2	NA	TRBJ1-3	CASSQPMGRNTIYF	TGTGCCAGCAGCCAGCCTATGGGCCGGAACACCATATATTTT
NA	TRBV18	NA	TRBJ1-5	CASSLQGGAGNQPQHF	TGTGCCAGCTCACTACAGGGTGGGGCGGGCAATCAGCCCCAGCATTTT
NA	TRBV7-9	NA	TRBJ1-2	CASSLAGQPSRGYTF	TGTGCCAGCAGCTTAGCAGGACAGCCCAGTAGGGGCTACACCTTC
NA	TRBV7-6	NA	TRBJ1-2	CASSAGGAGANYGYTF	TGTGCCAGCAGCGCGGGGGGGGCAGGGGCAAACTATGGCTACACCTTC
TRBD1	TRBV5-4	NA	TRBJ2-3	CASTTGGPGGRSTDTQYF	TGTGCCAGTACGACAGGGGGCCCGGGAGGTCGTAGCACAGATACGCAGTATTTT
NA	TRBV11-3	few	TRBJ2-7	CASSLDSSYEQYF	TGTGCCAGCAGCTTAGACAGCTCCTACGAGCAGTACTTC
NA	TRBV12-3/TRBV12-4	NA	TRBJ1-2	CASTPNRRGGYTF	TGTGCCAGCACTCCCAATCGGAGAGGTGGCTACACCTTC
TRBD2	TRBV6-5	NA	TRBJ2-1	CASSSSLADSYNEQFF	TGTGCCAGCAGTTCTTCACTAGCGGACTCCTACAATGAGCAGTTCTTC
NA	TRBV30	NA	TRBJ1-5	CAWSADTNNQPQHF	TGTGCCTGGAGTGCTGACACCAACAATCAGCCCCAGCATTTT
NA	TRBV28	NA	TRBJ1-5	CASSLGPTGDLLSNQPQHF	TGTGCCAGCAGTTTAGGTCCGACAGGCGACCTCCTTAGCAATCAGCCCCAGCATTTT
NA	TRBV30	NA	TRBJ1-2	CAWSEGVGGYTF	TGTGCCTGGAGCGAGGGCGTAGGTGGCTACACCTTC
NA	TRBV3-1/TRBV3-2	NA	TRBJ2-3	CASSQGPDTQYF	TGTGCCAGCAGCCAAGGGCCGGATACGCAGTATTTT
TRBD1	TRBV5-1	NA	TRBJ1-2	CASSLYGTGVNYGYTF	TGCGCCAGCAGCTTGTATGGGACAGGGGTAAACTATGGCTACACCTTC
NA	TRBV30	NA	TRBJ2-7	CAWSDDVSSREYF	TGTGCCTGGAGTGATGACGTCTCCTCGAGAGAGTACTTC
TRBD1	TRBV28	NA	TRBJ1-5	CASSLGQGSKFQHF	TGTGCCAGCAGTTTGGGACAGGGCTCAAAGTTCCAGCATTTT
TRBD1	TRBV5-4	NA	TRBJ2-1	CASSSRDRTRNEQFF	TGTGCCAGCAGCTCCCGGGACAGGACGCGGAATGAGCAGTTCTTC
TRBD2	TRBV5-1	NA	TRBJ2-7	CASSVRGVPTYEQYF	TGCGCCAGCAGCGTCCGGGGGGTTCCCACCTACGAGCAGTACTTC
NA	TRBV7-6	NA	TRBJ2-1	CASSPTGGVAEGNEQFF	TGTGCCAGCAGCCCTACAGGGGGGGTAGCGGAAGGGAATGAGCAGTTCTTC
NA	TRBV12-3/TRBV12-4	NA	TRBJ2-1	CASSTRTEQFF	TGTGCCAGCAGTACTAGAACTGAGCAGTTCTTC
NA	TRBV7-3	NA	TRBJ1-1	CASSPSGQNTEAFF	TGTGCCAGCAGCCCCTCGGGACAGAACACTGAAGCTTTCTTT
NA	TRBV2	NA	TRBJ2-1	CASSDRRTNNEQFF	TGTGCCAGCAGTGATCGGCGAACCAACAATGAGCAGTTCTTC
TRBD2	TRBV9	NA	TRBJ2-1	CASSLLAGVHGEQFF	TGTGCCAGCAGCTTATTAGCGGGAGTACATGGTGAGCAGTTCTTC
NA	TRBV7-2	NA	TRBJ1-1	CASSLYAGGNTEAFF	TGTGCCAGCAGCTTATATGCTGGTGGCAATACTGAAGCTTTCTTT
TRBD2	TRBV7-9	NA	TRBJ2-5	CASSLKHQTGTSGETQYF	TGTGCCAGCAGCTTAAAACACCAGACCGGGACTAGCGGAGAGACCCAGTACTTC
NA	TRBV6-5	NA	TRBJ1-1	CASSLPGEDTEAFF	TGTGCCAGCAGCCTCCCAGGGGAGGACACTGAAGCTTTCTTT
NA	TRBV18	NA	TRBJ1-6	CASSTGTNSPLHF	TGTGCCAGCTCAACAGGGACTAATTCACCCCTCCACTTT
NA	TRBV28	NA	TRBJ1-2	CASSLPMQAFGYTF	TGTGCCAGCAGTTTACCTATGCAAGCCTTTGGCTACACCTTC
NA	TRBV28	NA	TRBJ1-4	CASSSTARGYNEKLFF	TGTGCCAGCAGCAGTACGGCACGGGGCTATAATGAAAAACTGTTTTTT
TRBD1	TRBV7-8	once	TRBJ1-1	CASSLARFGTAEAFF	TGTGCCAGCAGCTTAGCGCGCTTTGGGACAGCTGAAGCTTTCTTT
NA	TRBV18	once	TRBJ1-5	CASSPPAFEGANQPQHF	TGTGCCAGCTCACCGCCAGCCTTTGAGGGAGCCAATCAGCCCCAGCATTTT
NA	TRBV5-6	NA	TRBJ1-2	CASTPTYRQRDYGYTF	TGTGCCAGCACCCCGACCTATAGACAGAGAGACTATGGCTACACCTTC
NA	TRBV4-1	NA	TRBJ2-6	CASSQAWSGANVLTF	TGCGCCAGCAGCCAAGCTTGGTCTGGGGCCAACGTCCTGACTTTC
NA	TRBV29-1	NA	TRBJ1-2	CSARGQGHGYTF	TGCAGCGCCCGCGGGCAGGGTCACGGCTACACCTTC
TRBD2	TRBV13	NA	TRBJ2-3	CASSSGTSGGSTDTQYF	TGTGCCAGCAGCTCCGGGACTAGCGGGGGAAGCACAGATACGCAGTATTTT
NA	TRBV7-7	NA	TRBJ2-1	CASSPIAAAYNEQFF	TGTGCCAGCAGCCCAATAGCGGCTGCCTACAATGAGCAGTTCTTC
NA	TRBV12-3/TRBV12-4	NA	TRBJ2-1	CASSNELGEQFF	TGTGCCAGCTCTAACGAGCTGGGGGAGCAGTTCTTC
TRBD2	TRBV11-3	NA	TRBJ2-3	CASSLGGGRKGDTQYF	TGTGCCAGCAGCTTAGGGGGCGGGAGGAAAGGCGATACGCAGTATTTT
TRBD2	TRBV24-1	NA	TRBJ2-1	CATSDLTSGRDNEQFF	TGTGCCACCAGTGATTTGACTAGCGGGAGGGACAATGAGCAGTTCTTC
TRBD2	TRBV10-1	NA	TRBJ2-7	CASSPLAGTSFYEQYF	TGCGCCAGCAGTCCGTTAGCCGGGACTAGCTTCTACGAGCAGTACTTC
NA	TRBV11-2	NA	TRBJ1-3	CASSLESSGNTIYF	TGTGCCAGCAGCTTAGAGAGCTCTGGAAACACCATATATTTT
NA	TRBV24-1	NA	TRBJ2-2	CATSDRTANTGELFF	TGTGCCACCAGTGACAGGACGGCAAACACCGGGGAGCTGTTTTTT
NA	TRBV6-5	NA	TRBJ1-1	CASSPRDRNTEAFF	TGTGCCAGCAGTCCCCGCGACAGGAACACTGAAGCTTTCTTT
TRBD1	TRBV28	NA	TRBJ2-6	CASSWTGGSSGANVLTF	TGTGCCAGCAGTTGGACAGGGGGGAGCTCTGGGGCCAACGTCCTGACTTTC
NA	TRBV29-1	large	TRBJ1-1	CSVELDTEAFF	TGCAGCGTTGAATTGGACACTGAAGCTTTCTTT
NA	TRBV11-3	NA	TRBJ2-1	CASSQLPSSYNEQFF	TGTGCCAGCAGCCAACTACCGAGCTCCTACAATGAGCAGTTCTTC
NA	TRBV2	NA	TRBJ2-3	CASSLQGEVDTDTQYF	TGTGCCAGCAGTTTACAGGGAGAGGTTGACACAGATACGCAGTATTTT
TRBD2	TRBV30	once	TRBJ2-3	CAWSVSLAGGLTDTQYF	TGTGCCTGGAGTGTAAGCCTAGCGGGAGGTTTAACAGATACGCAGTATTTT
TRBD2	TRBV27	NA	TRBJ2-7	CASGGGATSGRFYEQYF	TGTGCCAGTGGAGGGGGCGCGACTAGCGGGAGGTTCTACGAGCAGTACTTC
NA	TRBV6-5	few	TRBJ1-6	CASSYSKIGNSPLHF	TGTGCCAGCAGTTACTCGAAAATTGGTAATTCACCCCTCCACTTT
NA	TRBV18	NA	TRBJ2-5	CASSAGGSGETQYF	TGTGCCAGCTCAGCCGGCGGTTCGGGGGAGACCCAGTACTTC
TRBD1	TRBV7-2	few	TRBJ2-2	CATDDLEDRGLAGELFF	TGTGCCACCGACGACCTCGAGGACAGGGGACTTGCCGGGGAGCTGTTTTTT
NA	TRBV7-2	NA	TRBJ2-2	CASSLDGNTGELFF	TGTGCCAGCAGCTTAGACGGGAACACCGGGGAGCTGTTTTTT
NA	TRBV6-2/TRBV6-3	NA	TRBJ1-2	CASSPDIQGYTF	TGTGCCAGCAGCCCCGACATACAGGGCTACACCTTC
NA	TRBV14	NA	TRBJ2-5	CASSLTWETQYF	TGTGCCAGCAGCCTGACATGGGAGACCCAGTACTTC
NA	TRBV12-3/TRBV12-4	once	TRBJ1-1	CASSYGQKAEAFF	TGTGCCAGCAGCTATGGACAGAAGGCTGAAGCTTTCTTT
NA	TRBV5-8	NA	TRBJ1-5	CASSLNFGTPEPQHF	TGTGCCAGCAGCTTGAACTTCGGCACCCCCGAGCCCCAGCATTTT
TRBD1	TRBV24-1	NA	TRBJ2-3	CATSANSGTGDSLDTQYF	TGTGCCACCAGTGCTAATTCCGGGACAGGGGATAGCTTAGATACGCAGTATTTT
TRBD1	TRBV4-2	NA	TRBJ1-4	CASNLNDRERDEKLFF	TGTGCCAGCAACCTGAATGACAGGGAACGCGATGAAAAACTGTTTTTT
NA	TRBV7-2	NA	TRBJ2-1	CASSYYYNEQFF	TGTGCCAGCAGCTACTACTACAATGAGCAGTTCTTC
TRBD2	TRBV4-1	medium-sized	TRBJ2-1	CASSHPGLAGENEQFF	TGCGCCAGCAGCCATCCGGGACTAGCGGGAGAGAATGAGCAGTTCTTC